The 9 T cell receptor beta chains reported below all come from one sample, sequenced in a study of cytomegalovirus exposure and HLA in healthy donors. Here immunoSEQ multiplex PCR was the method, and the copy in TCRdb shows in-frame clones only, minus some. In the table there are roughly 230,000 clones, 90% of which are singletons. The sample was PBMCs. The receptors come from a woman in her thirties in good health and CMV-seronegative.

The chain combines TRBV7-8 with TRBJ2-5, with D possibly being TRBD1 (6 bases). This CDR3 region has 14 residues. Trimming stripped 5 bases from V and 4 bases from J, with 14 bases between. Germline assignment: CDR1 SGHVS and CDR2 FQNEAQ. The CDR3: CASSAQQGSETQYF. The CDR3 nucleotides read TGTGCCAGCAGCGCACAACAGGGTTCAGAGACCCAGTACTTC.

V is TRBV11-2 and J is TRBJ2-7; D is ambiguous. The CDR3 extends over 16 amino acids. Deletions cut 5 bases from V and 0 bases from J, with 17 bases between. The germline CDR1 and CDR2 sequences are SGHAT and FQNNGV. In DNA, the CDR3 is TGTGCCAGCAGCCACCGAGGAGCAAATCGCTCCTACGAGCAGTACTTC. This sequence encodes CASSHRGANRSYEQYF. Filled out from reference TRBV11-2 and TRBJ2-7, the complete variable domain reads EAGVAQSPRYKIIEKRQSVAFWCNPISGHATLYWYQQILGQGPKLLIQFQNNGVVDDSQLPKDRFSAERLKGVDSTLKIQPAKLEDSAVYLCASSHRGANRSYEQYFGPGTRLTVT.

V is TRBV27 and J is TRBJ2-2; 7 bases match TRBD1. The CDR3 runs 15 residues. Per the germline V gene, CDR1 is MNHEY and CDR2 is SMNVEV (reference sequence). J gave up 6 bases and V 5 bases, and 9 bases lay outside the gene matches. Here the CDR3 DNA reads TGTGCCAGCAGTCCCCGACAGGGTATGTCCGGGGAGCTGTTTTTT. Residues: CASSPRQGMSGELFF.

The genes are TRBV28 and TRBJ2-7; TRBD2 matches at 7 bases. CDR3 size: 16 residues. Germline assignment: CDR1 MDHEN and CDR2 SYDVKM. Trimming cost V 6 bases and J 1 base; bases outside gene matches: 12. The chain's CDR3 is CASSRPRLARSYEQYF. As DNA, the CDR3 is TGTGCCAGCAGCAGGCCCCGACTAGCTAGGTCCTACGAGCAGTACTTC.

The gene calls are TRBV6-1 and TRBJ2-7; D gene ambiguous. Germline V gives CDR1 MNHNS, CDR2 SASEGT. CDR3 length equals 16 residues. Trimming took off 0 bases at V and 0 bases at J, with 12 bases between the two ends. CDR3 nucleotide sequence: TGTGCCAGCAGTGAAGCGCTTCGGGCGTCCTCCTACGAGCAGTACTTC. Translating it yields CASSEALRASSYEQYF.

This clone was observed once. The rearrangement joins TRBV5-1 to TRBJ2-7; D gene ambiguous. Germline loops: CDR1 SGHRS, CDR2 YFSETQ. V lost 4 bases and J 3 bases, leaving 11 bases between the germline ends. This CDR3 region has 13 residues. As DNA, the CDR3 is TGCGCCAGCAGCCAGGCGACGGACTACGAGCAGTACTTC. Translation gives CASSQATDYEQYF.

V usage is TRBV11-2 and J usage is TRBJ2-7; D is uncertain. There are 13 residues in the CDR3. Trimming removed 3 bases from V and 2 bases from J, with 8 bases in between. Per the germline V gene, CDR1 is SGHAT and CDR2 is FQNNGV. CDR3 nucleotides: TGTGCCAGCAGCTTGCTGATCACCTACGAGCAGTACTTC. Translation: CASSLLITYEQYF.

This chain joins TRBV5-1 and TRBJ2-7, with 7 bases matching TRBD1. Germline V gene data show CDR1 as SGHRS and CDR2 as YFSETQ. V lost 4 bases to trimming and J lost 5 bases; unmatched junction nucleotides: 6. This CDR3 comprises 13 residues. The CDR3 bases are TGCGCCAGCAGCGAAGACAGGGACAACGAGCAGTACTTC. Translation gives CASSEDRDNEQYF.

J is TRBJ2-7 and V is TRBV11-2; 9 nucleotides match TRBD2. The V gene's germline CDR1 is SGHAT and CDR2 FQNNGV. The CDR3 contains 15 residues. With V trimmed by 1 base and J by 2 bases, 3 bases remained unmatched. CDR3 region: CASSLVSSGAYEQYF. The CDR3 nucleotides are TGTGCCAGCAGCTTAGTTTCTAGCGGGGCCTACGAGCAGTACTTC.